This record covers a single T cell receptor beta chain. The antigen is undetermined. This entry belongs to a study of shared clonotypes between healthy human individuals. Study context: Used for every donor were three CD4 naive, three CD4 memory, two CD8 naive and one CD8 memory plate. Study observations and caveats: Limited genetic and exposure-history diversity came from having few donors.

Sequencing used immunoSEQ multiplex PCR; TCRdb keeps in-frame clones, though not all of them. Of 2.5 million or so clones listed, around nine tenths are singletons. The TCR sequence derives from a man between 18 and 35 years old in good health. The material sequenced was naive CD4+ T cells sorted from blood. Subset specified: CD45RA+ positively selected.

The CDR3 sequence is CASSPGQAYGYTF. The CDR3 DNA sequence: TGTGCCAGTAGCCCGGGGCAGGCCTATGGCTACACCTTC. The chain is built from TRBV19 and TRBJ1-2; D is possibly TRBD1 (5 bases). Germline V gene lookup returns CDR1 LNHDA and CDR2 SQIVND (reference sequence). V lost 6 bases and J lost 4, with 12 bases in between. The CDR3 contains 13 residues.